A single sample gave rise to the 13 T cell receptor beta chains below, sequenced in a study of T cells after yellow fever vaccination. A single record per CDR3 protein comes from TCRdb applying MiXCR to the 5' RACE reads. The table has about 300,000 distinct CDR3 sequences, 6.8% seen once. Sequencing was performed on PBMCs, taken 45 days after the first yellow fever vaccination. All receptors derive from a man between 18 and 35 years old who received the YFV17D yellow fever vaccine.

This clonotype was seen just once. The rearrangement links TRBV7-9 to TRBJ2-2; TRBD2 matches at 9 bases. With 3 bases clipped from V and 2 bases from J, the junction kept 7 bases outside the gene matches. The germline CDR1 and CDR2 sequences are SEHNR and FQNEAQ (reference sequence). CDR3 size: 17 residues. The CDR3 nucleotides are TGTGCCAGCAGCTTCAAGCGGGGGGCCACAAACACCGGGGAGCTGTTTTTT. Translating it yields CASSFKRGATNTGELFF.

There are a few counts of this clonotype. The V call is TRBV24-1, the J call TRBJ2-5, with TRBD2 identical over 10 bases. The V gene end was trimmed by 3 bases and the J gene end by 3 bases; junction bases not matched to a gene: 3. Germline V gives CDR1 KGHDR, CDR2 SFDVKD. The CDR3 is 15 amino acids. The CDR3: CATSDNLAGEETQYF. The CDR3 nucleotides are TGTGCCACCAGTGATAACCTAGCGGGGGAAGAGACCCAGTACTTC.

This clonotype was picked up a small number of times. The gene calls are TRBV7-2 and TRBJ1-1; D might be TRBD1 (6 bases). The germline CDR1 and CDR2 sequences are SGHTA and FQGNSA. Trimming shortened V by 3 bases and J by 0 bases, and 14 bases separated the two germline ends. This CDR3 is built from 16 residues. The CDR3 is CASSLGRDTMNTEAFF. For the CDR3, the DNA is TGTGCCAGCAGCTTGGGGCGGGACACTATGAACACTGAAGCTTTCTTT.

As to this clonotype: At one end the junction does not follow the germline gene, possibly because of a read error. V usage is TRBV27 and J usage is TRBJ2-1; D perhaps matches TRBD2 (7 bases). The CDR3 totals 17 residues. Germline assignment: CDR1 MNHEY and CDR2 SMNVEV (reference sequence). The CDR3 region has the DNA TGTGCCATCAGTTCATTAATAATGGGGGGGCCGAACAATGAGCAGTTCTTC. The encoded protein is CAISSLIMGGPNNEQFF.

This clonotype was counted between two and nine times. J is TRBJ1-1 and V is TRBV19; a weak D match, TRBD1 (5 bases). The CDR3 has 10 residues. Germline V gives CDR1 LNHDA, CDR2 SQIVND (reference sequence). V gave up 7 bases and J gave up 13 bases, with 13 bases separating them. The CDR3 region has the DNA TGTGCCAGTAAAGGGGCCAGGAGTTTCTTT. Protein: CASKGARSFF.

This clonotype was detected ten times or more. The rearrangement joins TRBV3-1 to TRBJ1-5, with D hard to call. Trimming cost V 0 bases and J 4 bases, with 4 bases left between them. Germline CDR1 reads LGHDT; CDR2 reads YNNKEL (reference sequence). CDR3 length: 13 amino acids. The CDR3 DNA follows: TGTGCCAGCAGCCAAGATCTAAATCAGCCCCAGCATTTT. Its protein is CASSQDLNQPQHF.

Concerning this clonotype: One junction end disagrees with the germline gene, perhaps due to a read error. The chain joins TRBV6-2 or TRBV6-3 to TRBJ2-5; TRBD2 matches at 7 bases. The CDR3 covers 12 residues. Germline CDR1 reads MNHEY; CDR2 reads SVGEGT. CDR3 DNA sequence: TGTACCAGCTCCGCGGGGGAAGAGACCCAGTACTTC. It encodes CTSSAGEETQYF.

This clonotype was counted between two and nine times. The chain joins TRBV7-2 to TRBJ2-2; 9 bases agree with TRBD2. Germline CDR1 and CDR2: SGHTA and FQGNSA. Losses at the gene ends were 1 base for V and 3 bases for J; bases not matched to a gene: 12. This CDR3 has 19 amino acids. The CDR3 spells CASSLGLRGGGPHTGELFF. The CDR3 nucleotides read TGTGCCAGCAGCTTAGGGCTGCGGGGGGGCGGCCCCCACACCGGGGAGCTGTTTTTT.

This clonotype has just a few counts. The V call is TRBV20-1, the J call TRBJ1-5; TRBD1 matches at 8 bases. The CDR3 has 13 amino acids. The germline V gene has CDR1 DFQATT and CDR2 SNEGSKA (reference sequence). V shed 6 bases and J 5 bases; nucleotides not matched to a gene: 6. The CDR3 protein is CSAGTGRDQPQHF. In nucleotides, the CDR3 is TGCAGTGCCGGGACAGGAAGAGATCAGCCCCAGCATTTT.

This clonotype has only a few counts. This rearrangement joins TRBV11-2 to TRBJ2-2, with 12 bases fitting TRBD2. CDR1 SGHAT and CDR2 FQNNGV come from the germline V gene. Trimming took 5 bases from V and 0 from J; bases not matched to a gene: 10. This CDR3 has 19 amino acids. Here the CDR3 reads CASSAFRLAGGPNTGELFF. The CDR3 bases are TGTGCCAGCAGCGCTTTTAGGCTAGCGGGGGGGCCGAACACCGGGGAGCTGTTTTTT.

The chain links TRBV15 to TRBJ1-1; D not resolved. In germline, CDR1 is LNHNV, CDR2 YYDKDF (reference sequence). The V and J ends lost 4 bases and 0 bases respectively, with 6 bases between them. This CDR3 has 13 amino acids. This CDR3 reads CATSTTMNTEAFF. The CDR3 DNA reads TGTGCCACCAGCACCACCATGAACACTGAAGCTTTCTTT.

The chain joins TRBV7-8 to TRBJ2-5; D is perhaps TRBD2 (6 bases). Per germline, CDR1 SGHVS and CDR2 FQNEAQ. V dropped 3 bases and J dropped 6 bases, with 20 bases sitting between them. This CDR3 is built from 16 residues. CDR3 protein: CASSLALELARQTQYF. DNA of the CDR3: TGTGCCAGCAGCTTGGCCTTAGAACTAGCCCGCCAGACCCAGTACTTC.

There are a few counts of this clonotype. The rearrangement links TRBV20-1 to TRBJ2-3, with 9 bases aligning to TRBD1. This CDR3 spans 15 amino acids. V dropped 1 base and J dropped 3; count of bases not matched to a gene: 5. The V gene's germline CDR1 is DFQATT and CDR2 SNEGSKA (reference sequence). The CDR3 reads CSARVQGAMTDTQYF. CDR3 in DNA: TGCAGTGCTAGAGTACAGGGGGCGATGACAGATACGCAGTATTTT.